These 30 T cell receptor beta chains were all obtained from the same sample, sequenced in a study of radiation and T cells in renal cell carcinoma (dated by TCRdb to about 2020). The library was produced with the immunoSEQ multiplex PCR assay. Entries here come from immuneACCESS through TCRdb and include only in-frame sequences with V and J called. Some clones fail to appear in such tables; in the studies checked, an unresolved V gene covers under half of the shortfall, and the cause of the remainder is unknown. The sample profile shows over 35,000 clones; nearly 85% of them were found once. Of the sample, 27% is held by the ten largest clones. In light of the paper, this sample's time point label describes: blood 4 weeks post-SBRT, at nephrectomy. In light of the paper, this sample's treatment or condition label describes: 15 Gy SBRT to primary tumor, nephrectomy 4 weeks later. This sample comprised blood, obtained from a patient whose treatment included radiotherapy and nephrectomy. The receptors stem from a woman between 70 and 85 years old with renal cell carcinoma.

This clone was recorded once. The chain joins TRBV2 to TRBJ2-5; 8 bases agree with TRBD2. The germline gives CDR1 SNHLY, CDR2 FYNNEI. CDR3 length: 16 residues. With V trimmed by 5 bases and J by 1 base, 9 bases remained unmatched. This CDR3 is CASSSGRGGLQETQYF. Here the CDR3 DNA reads TGTGCCAGCAGTTCCGGACGGGGGGGTCTCCAAGAGACCCAGTACTTC.

The CDR3 region has the DNA TGTGCCAGCATTCCCGGGACACATTATGGCTACACCTTC. Its protein is CASIPGTHYGYTF. The chain combines TRBV2 with TRBJ1-2, with D possibly matching TRBD1 (6 bases). From germline, CDR1 is SNHLY and CDR2 FYNNEI. V was cut by 7 bases and J by 5 bases, with 14 bases left in between. CDR3 length: 13 amino acids.

CDR3 in amino acids: CASSGGLVVETQYF. CDR3 bases: TGTGCCAGCAGTGGGGGTCTGGTTGTAGAGACCCAGTACTTC. The chain links TRBV2 to TRBJ2-5, with D uncertain. Deletions cut 4 bases from V and 4 bases from J, with 13 bases between. CDR3 size: 14 residues. From germline, CDR1 is SNHLY and CDR2 FYNNEI.

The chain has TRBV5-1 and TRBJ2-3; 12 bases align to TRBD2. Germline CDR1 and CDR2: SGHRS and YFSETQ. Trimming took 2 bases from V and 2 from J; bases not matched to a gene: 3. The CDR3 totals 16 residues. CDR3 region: CASSFRLAGDTDTQYF. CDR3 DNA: TGCGCCAGCAGCTTCAGACTAGCGGGGGACACAGATACGCAGTATTTT.

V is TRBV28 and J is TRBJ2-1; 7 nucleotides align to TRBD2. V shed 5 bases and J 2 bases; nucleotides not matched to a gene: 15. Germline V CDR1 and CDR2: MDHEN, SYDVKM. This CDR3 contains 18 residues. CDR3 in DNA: TGTGCCAGCAGTCTTGAGTTCCTTGGACTAGGGGCCTACAATGAGCAGTTCTTC. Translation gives CASSLEFLGLGAYNEQFF.

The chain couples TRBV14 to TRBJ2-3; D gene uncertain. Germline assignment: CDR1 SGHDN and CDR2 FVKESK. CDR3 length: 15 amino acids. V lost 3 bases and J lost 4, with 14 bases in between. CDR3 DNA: TGTGCCAGCAGCCACATGAGGAGACCATCAGATACGCAGTATTTT. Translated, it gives CASSHMRRPSDTQYF.

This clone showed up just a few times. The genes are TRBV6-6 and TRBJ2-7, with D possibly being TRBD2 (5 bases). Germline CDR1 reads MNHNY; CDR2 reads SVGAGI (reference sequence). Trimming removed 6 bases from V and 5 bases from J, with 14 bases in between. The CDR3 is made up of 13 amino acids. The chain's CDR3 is CASSPPLVHEQYF. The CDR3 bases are TGTGCCAGCAGCCCCCCACTAGTCCACGAGCAGTACTTC.

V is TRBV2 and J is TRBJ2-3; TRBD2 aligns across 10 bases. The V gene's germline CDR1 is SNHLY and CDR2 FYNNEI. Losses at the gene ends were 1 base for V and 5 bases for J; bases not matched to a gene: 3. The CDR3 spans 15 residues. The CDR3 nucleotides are TGTGCCAGCAGTGAAGGAGCGGGAGGGATAGATACGCAGTATTTT. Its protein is CASSEGAGGIDTQYF. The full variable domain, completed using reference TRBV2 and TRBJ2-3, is EPEVTQTPSHQVTQMGQEVILRCVPISNHLYFYWYRQILGQKVEFLVSFYNNEISEKSEIFDDQFSVERPDGSNFTLKIRSTKLEDSAMYFCASSEGAGGIDTQYFGPGTRLTVL.

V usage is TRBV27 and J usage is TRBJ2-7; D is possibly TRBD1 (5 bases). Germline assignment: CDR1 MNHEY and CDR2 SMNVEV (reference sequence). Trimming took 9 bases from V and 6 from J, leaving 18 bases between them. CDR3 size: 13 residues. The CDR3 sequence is CASRLSPRVEQYF. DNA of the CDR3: TGTGCCAGTCGGTTGAGCCCCAGGGTCGAGCAGTACTTC.

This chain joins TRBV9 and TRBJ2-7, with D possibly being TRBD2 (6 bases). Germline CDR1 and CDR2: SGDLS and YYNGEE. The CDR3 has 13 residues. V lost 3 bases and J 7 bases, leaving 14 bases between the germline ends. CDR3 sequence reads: CASSGTTGGEQYF. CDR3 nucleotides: TGTGCCAGCAGCGGGACTACTGGAGGGGAGCAGTACTTC.

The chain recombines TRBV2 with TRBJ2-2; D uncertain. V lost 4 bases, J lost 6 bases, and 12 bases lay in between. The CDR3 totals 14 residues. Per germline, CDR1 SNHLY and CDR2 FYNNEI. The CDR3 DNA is TGTGCCAGCAGTGTGATAGGTGGCGCCGGGGAGCTGTTTTTT. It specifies CASSVIGGAGELFF. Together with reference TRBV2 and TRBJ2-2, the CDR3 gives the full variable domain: EPEVTQTPSHQVTQMGQEVILRCVPISNHLYFYWYRQILGQKVEFLVSFYNNEISEKSEIFDDQFSVERPDGSNFTLKIRSTKLEDSAMYFCASSVIGGAGELFFGEGSRLTVL.

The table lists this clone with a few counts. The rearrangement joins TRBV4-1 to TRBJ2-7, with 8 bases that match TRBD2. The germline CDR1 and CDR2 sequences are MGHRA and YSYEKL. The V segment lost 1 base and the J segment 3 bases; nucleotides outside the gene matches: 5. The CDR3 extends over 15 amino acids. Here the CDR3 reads CASSQVTGGLYEQYF. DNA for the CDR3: TGCGCCAGCAGCCAAGTTACGGGAGGGCTCTACGAGCAGTACTTC.

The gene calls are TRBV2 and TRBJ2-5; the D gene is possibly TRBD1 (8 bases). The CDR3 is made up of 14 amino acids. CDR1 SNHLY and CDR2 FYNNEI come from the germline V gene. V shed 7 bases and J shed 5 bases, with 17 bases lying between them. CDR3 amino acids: CASTQQGGRETQYF. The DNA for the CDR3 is TGTGCCAGCACCCAACAGGGGGGGCGGGAGACCCAGTACTTC.

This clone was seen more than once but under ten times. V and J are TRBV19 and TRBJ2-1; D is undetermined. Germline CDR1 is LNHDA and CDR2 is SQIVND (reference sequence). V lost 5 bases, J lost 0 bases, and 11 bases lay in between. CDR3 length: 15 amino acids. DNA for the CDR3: TGTGCCAGTAGTTTCCGGTCTAGCTCCTACAATGAGCAGTTCTTC. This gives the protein CASSFRSSSYNEQFF.

The CDR3 here is CASSYSQLTGELFF. The CDR3 DNA is TGTGCCAGCAGTTACTCACAGCTCACCGGGGAGCTGTTTTTT. J is TRBJ2-2 and V is TRBV6-6, with D unclear. Germline V gene lookup returns CDR1 MNHNY and CDR2 SVGAGI (reference sequence). Trimming removed 0 bases from V and 4 bases from J, with 6 bases in between. This CDR3 contains 14 residues.

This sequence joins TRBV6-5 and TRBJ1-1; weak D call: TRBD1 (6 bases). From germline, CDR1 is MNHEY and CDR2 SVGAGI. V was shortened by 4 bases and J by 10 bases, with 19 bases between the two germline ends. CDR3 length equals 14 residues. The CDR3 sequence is CASSLLGGVGVAFF. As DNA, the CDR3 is TGTGCCAGCAGTTTGCTTGGGGGCGTCGGTGTAGCTTTCTTT.

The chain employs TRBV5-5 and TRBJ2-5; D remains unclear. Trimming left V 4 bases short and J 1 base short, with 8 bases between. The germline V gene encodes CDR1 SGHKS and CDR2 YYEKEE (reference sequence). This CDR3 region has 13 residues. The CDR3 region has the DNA TGTGCCAGCAGCCCCAGAATCCAAGAGACCCAGTACTTC. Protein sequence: CASSPRIQETQYF.

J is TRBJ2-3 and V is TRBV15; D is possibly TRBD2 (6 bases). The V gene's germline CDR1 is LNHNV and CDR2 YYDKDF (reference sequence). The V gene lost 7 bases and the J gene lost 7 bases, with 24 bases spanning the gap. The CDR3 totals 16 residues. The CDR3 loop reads CATTGETGEKGNTQYF. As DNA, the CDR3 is TGTGCCACCACGGGGGAGACGGGGGAGAAGGGAAATACGCAGTATTTT.

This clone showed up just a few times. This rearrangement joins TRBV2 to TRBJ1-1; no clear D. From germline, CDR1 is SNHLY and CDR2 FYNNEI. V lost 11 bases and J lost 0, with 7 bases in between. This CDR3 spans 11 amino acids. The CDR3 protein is CAGVMNTEAFF. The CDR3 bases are TGTGCCGGAGTAATGAACACTGAAGCTTTCTTT.

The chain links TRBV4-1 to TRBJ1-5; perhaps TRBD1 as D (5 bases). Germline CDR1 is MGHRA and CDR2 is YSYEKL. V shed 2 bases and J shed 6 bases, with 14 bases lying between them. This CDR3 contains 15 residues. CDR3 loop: CASSQPNEGRQPQHF. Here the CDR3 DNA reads TGCGCCAGCAGCCAACCTAACGAGGGGCGTCAGCCCCAGCATTTT.

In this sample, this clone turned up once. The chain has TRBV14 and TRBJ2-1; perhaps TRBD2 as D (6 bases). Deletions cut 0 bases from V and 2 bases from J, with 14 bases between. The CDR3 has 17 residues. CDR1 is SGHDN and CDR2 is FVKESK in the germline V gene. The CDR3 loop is CASSQDLTGVPYNEQFF. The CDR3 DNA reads TGTGCCAGCAGCCAAGATTTGACGGGAGTCCCCTACAATGAGCAGTTCTTC.

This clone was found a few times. This CDR3 reads CAEGGEYQETQYF. The CDR3 DNA follows: TGTGCAGAAGGGGGGGAGTACCAAGAGACCCAGTACTTC. The V and J genes are TRBV7-2 and TRBJ2-5; tentatively, D is TRBD2 (7 bases). Per germline, CDR1 SGHTA and CDR2 FQGNSA. CDR3 size: 13 residues.

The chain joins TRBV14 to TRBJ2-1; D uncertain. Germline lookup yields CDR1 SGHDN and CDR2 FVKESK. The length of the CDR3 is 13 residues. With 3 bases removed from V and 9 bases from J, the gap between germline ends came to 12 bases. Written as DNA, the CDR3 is TGTGCCAGCAGCCACAACCCCAGGAGTGAGCAGTTCTTC. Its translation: CASSHNPRSEQFF.

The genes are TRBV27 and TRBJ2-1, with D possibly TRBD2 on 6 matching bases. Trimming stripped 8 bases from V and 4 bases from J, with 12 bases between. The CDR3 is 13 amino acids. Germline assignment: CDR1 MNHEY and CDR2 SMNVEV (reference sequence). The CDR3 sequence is CASASVTYNEQFF. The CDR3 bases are TGTGCCAGCGCTAGCGTCACATACAATGAGCAGTTCTTC.

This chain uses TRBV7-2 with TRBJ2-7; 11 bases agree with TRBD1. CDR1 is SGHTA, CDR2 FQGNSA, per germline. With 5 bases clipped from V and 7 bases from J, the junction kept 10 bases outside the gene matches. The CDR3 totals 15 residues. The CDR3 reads CASSPSRDRGREQYF. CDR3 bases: TGTGCCAGCAGCCCATCCCGGGACAGGGGGAGGGAGCAGTACTTC.

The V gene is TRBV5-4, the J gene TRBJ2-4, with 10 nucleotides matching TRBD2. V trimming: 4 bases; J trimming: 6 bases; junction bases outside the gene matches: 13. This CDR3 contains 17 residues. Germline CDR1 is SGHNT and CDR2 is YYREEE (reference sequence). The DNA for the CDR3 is TGTGCCAGCAGCCTTGCCGGGGCTAGCGGGGGAGTAAACATTCAGTACTTC. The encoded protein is CASSLAGASGGVNIQYF.

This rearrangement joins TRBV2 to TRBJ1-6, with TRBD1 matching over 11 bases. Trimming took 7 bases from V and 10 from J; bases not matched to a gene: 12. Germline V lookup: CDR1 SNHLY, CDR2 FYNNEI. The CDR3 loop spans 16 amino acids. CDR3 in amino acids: CASTGTGGSASSPLHF. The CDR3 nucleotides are TGTGCCAGCACCGGGACAGGGGGTAGCGCGTCCTCACCCCTCCACTTT. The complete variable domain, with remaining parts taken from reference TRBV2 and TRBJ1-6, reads EPEVTQTPSHQVTQMGQEVILRCVPISNHLYFYWYRQILGQKVEFLVSFYNNEISEKSEIFDDQFSVERPDGSNFTLKIRSTKLEDSAMYFCASTGTGGSASSPLHFGNGTRLTVT.

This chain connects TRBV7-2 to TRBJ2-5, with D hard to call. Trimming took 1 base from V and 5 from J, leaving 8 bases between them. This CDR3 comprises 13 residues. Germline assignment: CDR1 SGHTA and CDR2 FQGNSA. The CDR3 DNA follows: TGTGCCAGCAGCTTAGGGGAATGGGAGACCCAGTACTTC. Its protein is CASSLGEWETQYF.

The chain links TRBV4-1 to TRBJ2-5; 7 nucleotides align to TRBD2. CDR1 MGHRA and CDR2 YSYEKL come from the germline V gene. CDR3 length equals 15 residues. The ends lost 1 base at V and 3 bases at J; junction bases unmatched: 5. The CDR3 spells CASSQVGGVKETQYF. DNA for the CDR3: TGCGCCAGCAGCCAAGTGGGGGGGGTTAAAGAGACCCAGTACTTC.

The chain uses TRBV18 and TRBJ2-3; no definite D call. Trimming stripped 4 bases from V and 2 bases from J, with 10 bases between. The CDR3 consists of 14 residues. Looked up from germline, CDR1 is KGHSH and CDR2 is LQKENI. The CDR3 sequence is CASSLVRSTDTQYF. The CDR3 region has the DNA TGTGCCAGCTCACTCGTCAGATCCACAGATACGCAGTATTTT.